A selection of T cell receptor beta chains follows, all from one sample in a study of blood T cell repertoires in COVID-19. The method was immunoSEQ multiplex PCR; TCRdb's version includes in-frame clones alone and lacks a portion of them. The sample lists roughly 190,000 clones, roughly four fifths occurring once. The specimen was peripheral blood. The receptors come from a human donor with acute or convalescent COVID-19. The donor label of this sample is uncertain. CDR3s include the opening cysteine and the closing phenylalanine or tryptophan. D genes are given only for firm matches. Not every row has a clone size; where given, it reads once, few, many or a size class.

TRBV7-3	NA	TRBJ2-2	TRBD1	CASSLTGGQGATGELFF	TGTGCCAGCAGCTTAACGGGGGGCCAGGGGGCCACCGGGGAGCTGTTTTTT
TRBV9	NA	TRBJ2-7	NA	CASSEGQFYEQYF	TGTGCCAGCAGCGAGGGACAATTCTACGAGCAGTACTTC
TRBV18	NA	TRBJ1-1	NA	CASSPGSGNTEAFF	TGTGCCAGCTCACCAGGTTCGGGGAACACTGAAGCTTTCTTT
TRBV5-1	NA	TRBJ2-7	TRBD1	CASSTGQGNYEQYF	TGCGCCAGCAGCACAGGACAGGGTAACTACGAGCAGTACTTC
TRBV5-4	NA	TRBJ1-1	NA	CASSPPGQLMNTEAFF	TGTGCCAGCAGCCCCCCAGGGCAACTGATGAACACTGAAGCTTTCTTT
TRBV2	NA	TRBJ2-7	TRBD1	CASRERSGTGGGEQYF	TGTGCCAGCAGAGAAAGATCCGGGACAGGGGGCGGCGAGCAGTACTTC
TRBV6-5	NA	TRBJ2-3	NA	CASSSRRAADTQYF	TGTGCCAGTAGCTCTAGGAGGGCAGCAGATACGCAGTATTTT
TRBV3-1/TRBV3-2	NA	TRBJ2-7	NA	CASSQAPGNSYEQYF	TGTGCCAGCAGCCAAGCCCCCGGGAATTCCTACGAGCAGTACTTC
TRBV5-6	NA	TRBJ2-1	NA	CASSPAGRSYNEQFF	TGTGCCAGCAGCCCGGCGGGCCGGTCCTACAATGAGCAGTTCTTC
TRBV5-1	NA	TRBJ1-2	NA	CASSLRDSPTGYTF	TGCGCCAGCAGCTTGAGGGACTCCCCGACCGGCTACACCTTC
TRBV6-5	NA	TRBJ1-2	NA	CASREQMDSYGYTF	TGTGCCAGCAGAGAGCAAATGGACAGTTATGGCTACACCTTC
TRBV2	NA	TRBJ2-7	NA	CASSPPLTAYEQYF	TGTGCCAGCAGTCCCCCTTTAACAGCCTACGAGCAGTACTTC
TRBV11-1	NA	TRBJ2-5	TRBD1	CASSSDRVGKTQYF	TGTGCCAGCAGCTCTGACAGGGTAGGGAAGACCCAGTACTTC
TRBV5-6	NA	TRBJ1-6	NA	CASRSNNSPLHF	TGTGCCAGCCGTAGTAATAATTCACCCCTCCACTTT
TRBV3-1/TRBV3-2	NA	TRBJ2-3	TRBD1	CASSQRTGGRTDTQYF	TGTGCCAGCAGCCAAAGGACAGGGGGCCGTACAGATACGCAGTATTTT
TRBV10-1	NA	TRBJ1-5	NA	CASSAETASNQPQHF	TGCGCCAGCAGTGCCGAGACAGCGAGCAATCAGCCCCAGCATTTT
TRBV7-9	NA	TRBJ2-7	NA	CASSRLYEQYF	TGTGCCAGCAGTCGTCTCTACGAGCAGTACTTC
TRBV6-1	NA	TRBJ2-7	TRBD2	CASSEPTSGNYEQYF	TGTGCCAGCAGTGAACCGACTAGCGGGAACTACGAGCAGTACTTC
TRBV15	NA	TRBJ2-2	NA	CATGGGLHTGELFF	TGTGCCACCGGGGGGGGGCTCCACACCGGGGAGCTGTTTTTT
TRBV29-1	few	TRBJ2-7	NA	CSVGSEGTWEQYF	TGCAGCGTTGGGTCTGAAGGGACATGGGAGCAGTACTTC
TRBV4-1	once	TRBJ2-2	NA	CASRQRGGELFF	TGCGCCAGCAGACAACGAGGTGGGGAGCTGTTTTTT
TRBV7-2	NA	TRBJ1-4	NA	CASSFHQGKRMEKLFF	TGTGCCAGCAGCTTCCACCAGGGGAAGAGGATGGAAAAACTGTTTTTT
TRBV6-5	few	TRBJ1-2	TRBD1	CASSKAGQDYGYTF	TGTGCCAGCAGCAAGGCGGGACAGGATTATGGCTACACCTTC
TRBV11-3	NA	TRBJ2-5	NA	CASSLEHETTQYF	TGTGCCAGCAGCTTAGAACACGAAACGACCCAGTACTTC
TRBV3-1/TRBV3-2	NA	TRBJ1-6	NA	CASSPDSSYNSPLHF	TGTGCCAGCAGCCCGGACAGCTCCTATAATTCACCCCTCCACTTT
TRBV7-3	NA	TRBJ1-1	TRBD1	CASSIRDRTEAFF	TGTGCCAGCAGCATCCGGGACAGAACTGAAGCTTTCTTT
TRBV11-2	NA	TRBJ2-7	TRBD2	CASSLDHASGYSYEQYF	TGTGCCAGCAGCTTAGATCACGCTAGCGGGTACTCCTACGAGCAGTACTTC
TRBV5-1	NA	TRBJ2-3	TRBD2	CASSSSRLAGRVDTQYF	TGCGCCAGCAGCTCAAGCCGACTAGCGGGAAGGGTGGATACGCAGTATTTT
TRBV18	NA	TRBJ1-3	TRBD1	CASSLADRGSGNTIYF	TGTGCCAGCTCACTAGCTGACAGGGGCTCTGGAAACACCATATATTTT
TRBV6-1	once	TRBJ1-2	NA	CASSEGHYYGYTF	TGTGCCAGCAGTGAAGGACACTACTATGGCTACACCTTC
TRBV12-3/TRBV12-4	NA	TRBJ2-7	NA	CASSSAGVEQYF	TGTGCCAGCAGTTCTGCAGGCGTCGAGCAGTACTTC
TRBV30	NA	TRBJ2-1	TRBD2	CAWRASGKRNEQFF	TGTGCCTGGAGAGCGAGCGGGAAGCGTAATGAGCAGTTCTTC
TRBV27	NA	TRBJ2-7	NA	CASSLGRQSDEQYF	TGTGCCAGCAGTTTAGGCAGGCAATCGGACGAGCAGTACTTC
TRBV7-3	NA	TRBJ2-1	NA	CASSPARVPINEQFF	TGTGCCAGCAGCCCAGCGAGGGTACCTATCAATGAGCAGTTCTTC
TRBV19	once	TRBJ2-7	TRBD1	CASSLKGDSSYEQYF	TGTGCCAGTAGTTTAAAGGGGGACAGTTCCTACGAGCAGTACTTC
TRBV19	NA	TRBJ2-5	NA	CATHQTGQTWGKETQYF	TGTGCCACCCATCAAACGGGACAAACATGGGGGAAAGAGACCCAGTACTTC
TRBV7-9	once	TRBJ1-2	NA	CASSLEQGYGYTF	TGTGCCAGCAGCTTGGAGCAGGGATATGGCTACACCTTC
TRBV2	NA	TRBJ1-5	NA	CASSFQGIQPQHF	TGTGCCAGCAGTTTCCAGGGAATTCAGCCCCAGCATTTT
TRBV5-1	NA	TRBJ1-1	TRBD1	CASSPDRGQSTEAFF	TGCGCCAGCAGCCCTGACAGGGGGCAGAGCACTGAAGCTTTCTTT
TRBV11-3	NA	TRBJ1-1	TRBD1	CASSSTGQADTEAFF	TGTGCCAGCAGCTCGACAGGGCAGGCGGACACTGAAGCTTTCTTT
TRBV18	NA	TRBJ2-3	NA	CASSPFGRTGKNTDTQYF	TGTGCCAGCTCACCATTTGGGCGCACAGGAAAAAACACAGATACGCAGTATTTT
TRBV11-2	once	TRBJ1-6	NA	CASSSTRNSPLHF	TGTGCCAGCAGTAGCACAAGGAATTCACCCCTCCACTTT
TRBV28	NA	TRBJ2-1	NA	CASRAWGARDYNEQFF	TGTGCCAGCAGAGCCTGGGGAGCGAGAGATTACAATGAGCAGTTCTTC
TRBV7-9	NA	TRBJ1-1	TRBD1	CASSSQDRAPSTEAFF	TGTGCCAGCAGCTCGCAGGACAGGGCTCCGTCCACTGAAGCTTTCTTT
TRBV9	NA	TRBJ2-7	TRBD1	CASSVGSGGYEQYF	TGTGCCAGCAGCGTAGGATCAGGGGGCTACGAGCAGTACTTC
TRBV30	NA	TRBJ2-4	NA	CAWGVTKAKNIQYF	TGTGCCTGGGGTGTCACTAAGGCCAAAAACATTCAGTACTTC
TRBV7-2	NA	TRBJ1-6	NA	CASSLDGAMDSPLHF	TGTGCCAGCAGCTTAGATGGGGCGATGGATTCACCCCTCCACTTT
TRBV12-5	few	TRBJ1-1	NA	CASGLAYSTNTEAFF	TGTGCTAGTGGTTTGGCATACAGTACGAACACTGAAGCTTTCTTT